The entry below describes one T cell receptor beta chain. The antigen remains unidentified. The data stem from a study of T cells after posttransplantation cyclophosphamide. Assay: immunoSEQ multiplex PCR; the TCRdb copy retains only in-frame clones and omits some. The data show some 20,000 clones, over 70% seen once. Study-wide points: Tissue-infiltrating T cells from skin or gut overlapped little with blood T cells.

The V and J ends lost 0 bases and 7 bases respectively, with 13 bases between them. Germline V gene data show CDR1 as SGHNT and CDR2 as YYREEE (reference sequence). The CDR3 totals 14 residues. A marrow graft followed busulfan-fludarabine conditioning, with cyclophosphamide on days +3 and +4. This material consisted of PBMCs, taken after an allogeneic stem cell transplant with post-transplant cyclophosphamide. The clonotype originates from a male patient aged 25-45 years who received an allogeneic stem cell transplant from a related donor, was CMV-positive, and had acute GVHD only. The T cells may partly be graft donor cells. This rearrangement joins TRBV5-4 to TRBJ1-2; possible D gene TRBD1, 6 bases. CDR3 sequence reads: CASSLVGGQGGYTF. The CDR3 region has the DNA TGTGCCAGCAGCTTGGTCGGGGGGCAGGGTGGCTACACCTTC.